The 19 T cell receptor beta chains in this list originate from one sample, sequenced in a study of OX40 agonist ivuxolimab in advanced cancers. Measured with immunoSEQ multiplex PCR; TCRdb has only the in-frame clones, and not every one. The table has some 60,000 clones, about 88% seen once. Sample: CD4+ or CD8+ T cells sorted from blood, taken in a trial of the OX40 agonist ivuxolimab. Receptor source: an adult with an advanced solid tumor such as melanoma, head and neck, liver or kidney cancer.

The V gene is TRBV12-5, the J gene TRBJ1-2, with D unresolved. Germline loops: CDR1 LGHNT, CDR2 FRNRAP. V shed 4 bases and J shed 5 bases, with 14 bases lying between them. The CDR3 covers 14 residues. As DNA, the CDR3 is TGTGCTAGTGGTTCGCGCCGAGGCGGGTATGGCTACACCTTC. Translated: CASGSRRGGYGYTF.

This chain joins TRBV7-9 and TRBJ2-7; 10 bases match TRBD2. Germline CDR1 is SEHNR and CDR2 is FQNEAQ (reference sequence). Trimming removed 3 bases from V and 7 bases from J; junction bases left unmatched: 6. The CDR3 totals 14 residues. The CDR3 DNA is TGTGCCAGCAGCTTCAGCGGGGGGGCGTGGGAGCAGTACTTC. Amino acids: CASSFSGGAWEQYF.

The chain recombines TRBV7-9 with TRBJ1-2; 8 nucleotides align to TRBD1. The CDR3 sequence is 18 residues long. V gave up 7 bases and J gave up 3 bases; unmatched junction bases: 19. Germline CDR1 is SEHNR and CDR2 is FQNEAQ (reference sequence). The CDR3 DNA reads TGTGCCAGCAACGCCGGGACAGGCCGTTCCTCCACCTACTATGGCTACACCTTC. Protein: CASNAGTGRSSTYYGYTF. The full variable domain, with the rest looked up from reference TRBV7-9 and TRBJ1-2, is DTGVSQNPRHKITKRGQNVTFRCDPISEHNRLYWYRQTLGQGPEFLTYFQNEAQLEKSRLLSDRFSAERPKGSFSTLEIQRTEQGDSAMYLCASNAGTGRSSTYYGYTFGSGTRLTVV.

The chain has TRBV5-1 and TRBJ2-7; 9 bases line up with TRBD1. V trimming: 3 bases; J trimming: 2 bases; junction bases outside the gene matches: 3. The CDR3 is made up of 14 amino acids. CDR1 and CDR2 (germline): SGHRS, YFSETQ. DNA of the CDR3: TGCGCCAGCAGCTCGGGACAGGGTCCCTACGAGCAGTACTTC. This translates into CASSSGQGPYEQYF.

The V and J genes are TRBV29-1 and TRBJ1-2; 9 bases are a match to TRBD1. The ends lost 7 bases at V and 0 bases at J; junction bases unmatched: 6. The germline V gene encodes CDR1 SQVTM and CDR2 ANQGSEA. CDR3 length: 14 amino acids. CDR3 coding DNA: TGCAGCGCTACACAGGGGGCAGCTAACTATGGCTACACCTTC. It encodes CSATQGAANYGYTF.

The chain carries TRBV6-5 and TRBJ2-1; D is unclear. The CDR3 covers 11 residues. V was trimmed by 8 bases and J by 8 bases, leaving 10 bases between them. CDR1 MNHEY and CDR2 SVGAGI come from the germline V gene. CDR3 in amino acids: CASPSRDEQFF. DNA of the CDR3: TGTGCCAGCCCCTCCCGCGATGAGCAGTTCTTC.

The chain is built from TRBV5-6 and TRBJ1-5; no reliable D call. Deletions cut 0 bases from V and 0 bases from J, with 7 bases between. Germline-derived CDR1 and CDR2 are SGHDT and YYEEEE. The CDR3 is made up of 15 amino acids. In DNA form, the CDR3 reads TGTGCCAGCAGCTTGGCAGGTTATAGCAATCAGCCCCAGCATTTT. It encodes CASSLAGYSNQPQHF.

The J gene is TRBJ1-1, the V gene TRBV6-5; no clear D. CDR1 MNHEY and CDR2 SVGAGI come from the germline V gene. CDR3 size: 14 residues. V was pared by 7 bases and J by 1 base, with 13 bases between. The CDR3 nucleotides read TGTGCCAGCACGGACTACTCCCCGAACACTGAAGCTTTCTTT. This sequence encodes CASTDYSPNTEAFF.

Remarks on this clone: The identical CDR3 is also encoded by other nucleotide sequences in the sample. This chain's CDR3 is CAISESSYEQYF. CDR3 DNA sequence: TGTGCCATCAGTGAGTCCTCCTACGAGCAGTACTTC. The genes are TRBV10-3 and TRBJ2-7; D is ambiguous. Germline loops: CDR1 ENHRY, CDR2 SYGVKD. The CDR3 runs to 12 residues. The V end was cut by 0 bases, the J end by 0 bases, with 0 bases between.

This chain connects TRBV2 to TRBJ1-5; tentatively, D is TRBD1 (6 bases). Trimming took 4 bases from V and 2 from J, leaving 6 bases between them. This CDR3 is 13 amino acids long. CDR1 and CDR2 (germline): SNHLY, FYNNEI. The CDR3 is CASSGQGNQPQHF. CDR3 sequence (DNA): TGTGCCAGCAGTGGACAGGGCAATCAGCCCCAGCATTTT. The full variable domain, completed using reference TRBV2 and TRBJ1-5, is EPEVTQTPSHQVTQMGQEVILRCVPISNHLYFYWYRQILGQKVEFLVSFYNNEISEKSEIFDDQFSVERPDGSNFTLKIRSTKLEDSAMYFCASSGQGNQPQHFGDGTRLSIL.

The V call is TRBV5-1, the J call TRBJ2-1, with TRBD1 identical over 7 bases. With V trimmed by 0 bases and J by 5 bases, 5 bases remained unmatched. The length of the CDR3 is 15 residues. Germline-derived CDR1 and CDR2 are SGHRS and YFSETQ. The CDR3 sequence is CASSLGQGAHNEQFF. DNA of the CDR3: TGCGCCAGCAGCTTGGGACAGGGAGCCCACAATGAGCAGTTCTTC.

The J gene is TRBJ1-5, the V gene TRBV11-2, with unresolved D. This CDR3 is built from 14 residues. V dropped 2 bases and J dropped 7 bases, with 12 bases sitting between them. The germline CDR1 and CDR2 sequences are SGHAT and FQNNGV. Here the CDR3 DNA reads TGTGCCAGCAGCTTAAAGGATCGAGGACAGCCCCAGCATTTT. Protein product: CASSLKDRGQPQHF.

The V call is TRBV6-1, the J call TRBJ1-5, with a weak D call TRBD1 (5 bases). V shed 6 bases and J shed 2 bases, with 14 bases lying between them. The CDR3 length is 15 residues. Germline-derived CDR1 and CDR2 are MNHNS and SASEGT. As DNA, the CDR3 is TGTGCCAGCAGCCCCACCCGAGGGGGCAATCAGCCCCAGCATTTT. Its protein is CASSPTRGGNQPQHF.

The sample holds a few counts of this clone. The chain joins TRBV11-2 to TRBJ1-3, with D unresolved. Germline CDR1 reads SGHAT; CDR2 reads FQNNGV. Trimming removed 5 bases at V and 0 bases at J, with 8 bases between. The CDR3 runs to 14 residues. CDR3 region: CASSLDPSGNTIYF. CDR3 nucleotide sequence: TGTGCCAGCAGCCTGGACCCCTCTGGAAACACCATATATTTT.

The rearrangement links TRBV7-2 to TRBJ1-2; 12 bases fit TRBD1. Looked up from germline, CDR1 is SGHTA and CDR2 is FQGNSA. Losses at the gene ends were 1 base for V and 4 bases for J; bases not matched to a gene: 7. The CDR3 extends over 17 amino acids. The CDR3 reads CASSLVGTGGFSYGYTF. The CDR3 DNA is TGTGCCAGCAGCTTAGTGGGGACAGGGGGCTTTAGCTATGGCTACACCTTC.

The chain employs TRBV5-1 and TRBJ1-4, with a weak D call TRBD1 (5 bases). Trimming took 7 bases from V and 0 from J, leaving 13 bases between them. This CDR3 region has 15 residues. Per germline, CDR1 SGHRS and CDR2 YFSETQ. The CDR3 coding sequence is TGCGCCAGCCGGGAAGGGGTTTCAACTAATGAAAAACTGTTTTTT. It yields the protein CASREGVSTNEKLFF.

The rearrangement joins TRBV5-6 to TRBJ2-5; tentative D call: TRBD2 (6 bases). V dropped 2 bases and J dropped 3 bases, with 17 bases sitting between them. This CDR3 spans 16 amino acids. Germline V gene sequence: CDR1 SGHDT, CDR2 YYEEEE. CDR3 protein: CASSFGRDSREETQYF. CDR3 nucleotide sequence: TGTGCCAGCAGCTTCGGTCGGGACTCACGCGAAGAGACCCAGTACTTC.

The V call is TRBV7-2, the J call TRBJ2-4; TRBD1 matches 7 bases. Germline V lookup: CDR1 SGHTA, CDR2 FQGNSA. Trimming cost V 3 bases and J 5 bases; bases outside gene matches: 1. This CDR3 is built from 13 residues. The CDR3 DNA reads TGTGCCAGCAGCTTTGGGACAGAAAACATTCAGTACTTC. Translation gives CASSFGTENIQYF. Using reference TRBV7-2 and TRBJ2-4 for the parts outside the CDR3, the full variable domain is GAGVSQSPSNKVTEKGKDVELRCDPISGHTALYWYRQSLGQGLEFLIYFQGNSAPDKSGLPSDRFSAERTGGSVSTLTIQRTQQEDSAVYLCASSFGTENIQYFGAGTRLSVL.

The J gene is TRBJ2-1, the V gene TRBV15, with 7 bases that match TRBD2. The CDR3 runs to 14 residues. Germline CDR1 reads LNHNV; CDR2 reads YYDKDF (reference sequence). Trimming took 0 bases from V and 8 from J; bases not matched to a gene: 4. The CDR3 sequence: CATSRDGGGDEQFF. CDR3 nucleotides: TGTGCCACCAGCAGAGATGGCGGGGGAGATGAGCAGTTCTTC.